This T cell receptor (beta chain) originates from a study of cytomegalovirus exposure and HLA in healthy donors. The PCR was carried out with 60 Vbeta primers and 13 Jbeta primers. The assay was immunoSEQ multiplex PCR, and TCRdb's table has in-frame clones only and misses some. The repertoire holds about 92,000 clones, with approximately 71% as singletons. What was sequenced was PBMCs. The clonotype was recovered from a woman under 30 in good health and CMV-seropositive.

In nucleotides, the CDR3 is TGTGCCAGCAGTGAGAGGGAGATGGGAGGCACAGATACGCAGTATTTT. Protein product: CASSEREMGGTDTQYF. The chain is built from TRBV2 and TRBJ2-3; possibly TRBD2 for D (5 bases). V shed 3 bases and J shed 1 base, with 14 bases lying between them. The CDR3 is made up of 16 amino acids. Germline values: CDR1 SNHLY, CDR2 FYNNEI.